This T cell receptor beta chain appears in the sequencing data of a study of blood T cell repertoires in COVID-19. Study at large: Researchers got acute and convalescent COVID-19 samples from the United States, Italy and Spain. T cells, B-cell-depleted T cells, or PBMCs provided the cDNA or gDNA that served as material.

Germline trimming cut 4 bases from V and 2 bases from J; bases unmatched to any gene: 10. This CDR3 has 16 amino acids. The germline CDR1 and CDR2 sequences are WSHSY and SAAADI. The authors' processing: Cell counts per sample came from amplifying reference gene primers. The assay was immunoSEQ multiplex PCR, and TCRdb's table has in-frame clones only and misses some. For V, J and clone size, that table is used; D and trimming come from the DNA. The table records about 160,000 clones, 65% to 80% of them present only once. The sample comprised peripheral blood. The chain combines TRBV10-2 with TRBJ2-7; 8 bases map to TRBD2. This receptor was identified in a man aged 60 to 69 with acute or convalescent COVID-19. CDR3 coding DNA: TGCGCCAGCAGTGGAGGAGGAGCGGGGGTTACCTACGAGCAGTACTTC. Its translation is CASSGGGAGVTYEQYF.